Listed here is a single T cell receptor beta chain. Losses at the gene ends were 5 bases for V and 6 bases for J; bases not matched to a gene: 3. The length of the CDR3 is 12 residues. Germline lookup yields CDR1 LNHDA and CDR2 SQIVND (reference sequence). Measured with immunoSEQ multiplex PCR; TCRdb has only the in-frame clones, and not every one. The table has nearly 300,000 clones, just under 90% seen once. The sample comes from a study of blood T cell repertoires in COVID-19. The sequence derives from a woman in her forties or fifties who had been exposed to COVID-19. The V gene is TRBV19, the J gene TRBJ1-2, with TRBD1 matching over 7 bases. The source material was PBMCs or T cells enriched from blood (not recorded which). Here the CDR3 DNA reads TGTGCCAGTAGTTACAGGGGAAATGGCTACACCTTC. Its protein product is CASSYRGNGYTF.